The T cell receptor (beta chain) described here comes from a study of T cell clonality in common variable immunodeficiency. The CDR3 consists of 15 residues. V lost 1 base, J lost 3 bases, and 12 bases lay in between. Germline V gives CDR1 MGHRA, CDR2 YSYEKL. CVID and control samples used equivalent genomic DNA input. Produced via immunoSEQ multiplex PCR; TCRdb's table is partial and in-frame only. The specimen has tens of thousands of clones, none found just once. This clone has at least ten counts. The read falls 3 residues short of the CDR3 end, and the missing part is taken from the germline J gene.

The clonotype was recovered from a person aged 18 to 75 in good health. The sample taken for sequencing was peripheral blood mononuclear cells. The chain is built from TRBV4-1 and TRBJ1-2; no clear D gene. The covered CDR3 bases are TGCGCCAGCAGCCAAGCCGTTCGGGGTCACTATGGC. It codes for CASSQAVRGHYG. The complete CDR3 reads CASSQAVRGHYGYTF.